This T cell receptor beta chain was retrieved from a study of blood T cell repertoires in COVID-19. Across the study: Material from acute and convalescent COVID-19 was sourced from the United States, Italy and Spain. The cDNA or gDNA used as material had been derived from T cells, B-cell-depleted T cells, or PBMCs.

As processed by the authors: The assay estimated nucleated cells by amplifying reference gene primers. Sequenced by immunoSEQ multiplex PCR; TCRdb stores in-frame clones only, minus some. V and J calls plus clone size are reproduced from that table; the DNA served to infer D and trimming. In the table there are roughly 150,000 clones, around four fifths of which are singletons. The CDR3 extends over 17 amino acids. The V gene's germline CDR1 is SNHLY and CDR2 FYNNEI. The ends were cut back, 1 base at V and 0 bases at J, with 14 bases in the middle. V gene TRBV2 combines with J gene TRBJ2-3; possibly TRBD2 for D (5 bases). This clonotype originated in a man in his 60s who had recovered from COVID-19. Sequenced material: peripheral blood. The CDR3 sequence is CASSEEVVTGSTDTQYF. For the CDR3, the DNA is TGTGCCAGCAGTGAAGAGGTGGTGACGGGGAGCACAGATACGCAGTATTTT.